The following is a T cell receptor beta chain sequence with its context. The CDR3 totals 15 residues. Germline V gene data show CDR1 as ENHRY and CDR2 as SYGVKD. V was shortened by 4 bases and J by 2 bases, with 9 bases between the two germline ends. Assay: immunoSEQ multiplex PCR; the TCRdb copy retains only in-frame clones and omits some. The repertoire consists of under 1,100,000 clones, with about 75% occurring once and the leading ten covering approximately 1.5%. This record comes from a study of shared clonotypes between healthy human individuals. Sequencing was done on a sample of memory CD4+ T cells sorted from blood. Subset reported: CD45RA-negative fraction. This chain joins TRBV10-3 and TRBJ2-6, with D perhaps being TRBD1 or TRBD2 (5 bases each). This receptor was obtained from a man between 18 and 29 years old in good health. CDR3 region: CAISAGTAGANVLTF. DNA for the CDR3: TGTGCCATCAGTGCCGGGACGGCTGGGGCCAACGTCCTGACTTTC.